This T cell receptor beta chain was identified in a study of memory CD4+ T cells and cytomegalovirus serostatus. Background on the study: Of the healthy Belgian adults, fewer than 10 were CMV seropositive and 24 seronegative. Findings and limits, study-wide: About two fifths of the roughly 150 known CMV-associated TCRbeta sequences appeared in CD4+ memory.

This clone has just a few counts. Its target is not known. Data came from immunoSEQ multiplex PCR; TCRdb stores just in-frame clones and leaves some out. Of tens of thousands of clones listed, 78% are singletons. The sort gate was single viable CD3+CD4+CD8-CD45RO+ cells for memory CD4+ T cells. After thawing, CD4+ T cells were positively selected. The source of this sequence is an adult in good health and CMV-seronegative. Sequencing was carried out using memory CD4+ T cells from blood.

CDR3 protein: CASSWRENYEQYF. CDR3 nucleotide sequence: TGTGCCAGCAGCTGGCGGGAGAACTACGAGCAGTACTTC. The J gene is TRBJ2-7, the V gene TRBV25-1; 7 bases align to TRBD2. Per the germline V gene, CDR1 is MGHDK and CDR2 is SYGVNS. The junction had 5 bases not matched to a gene; V was cut back by 6 bases and J by 3 bases. There are 13 residues in the CDR3.